These 15 T cell receptor beta chains originate from one sample sequenced in a study of shared clonotypes between healthy human individuals. Method: immunoSEQ multiplex PCR; TCRdb's copy keeps in-frame clones and lacks some. The table has hundreds of thousands of clones, approximately 96% seen once. Positive CCR7 selection of CD45RO-negative cells yielded the naive CD8 cells, and terminally differentiated effector memory CD45RA+ cells were excluded. Input material: naive CD8+ T cells sorted from blood. These receptors were collected from a woman between 25 and 40 years old in good health.

V usage is TRBV28 and J usage is TRBJ2-7; the match to TRBD2 covers 12 bases. After removal of 6 bases from V and 6 bases from J, the junction contained 12 bases not matched to a gene. The CDR3 covers 16 residues. From germline, CDR1 is MDHEN and CDR2 SYDVKM. The CDR3 protein is CASSFESTSGRSEQYF. DNA for the CDR3: TGTGCCAGCAGCTTTGAATCGACTAGCGGGAGATCCGAGCAGTACTTC.

Remarks on this clone: Other DNA sequences in this specimen translate into the identical CDR3. The gene calls are TRBV19 and TRBJ1-2; D call uncertain. The CDR3 has 13 residues. Germline CDR1 and CDR2: LNHDA and SQIVND (reference sequence). Trimming cost V 1 base and J 2 bases, with 5 bases left between them. The CDR3 region has the DNA TGTGCCAGTAGTATAGGCCGAAACTATGGCTACACCTTC. It is translated as CASSIGRNYGYTF. The entire variable domain, with the rest obtained from reference TRBV19 and TRBJ1-2, is as follows: DGGITQSPKYLFRKEGQNVTLSCEQNLNHDAMYWYRQDPGQGLRLIYYSQIVNDFQKGDIAEGYSVSREKKESFPLTVTSAQKNPTAFYLCASSIGRNYGYTFGSGTRLTVV.

The rearrangement joins TRBV29-1 to TRBJ2-4; perhaps TRBD1 as D (5 bases). Germline V gene lookup returns CDR1 SQVTM and CDR2 ANQGSEA. The germline V and J ends were trimmed by 5 bases and 2 bases, with 10 bases remaining between them. The CDR3 consists of 13 residues. CDR3 nucleotide sequence: TGCAGCGTTCAGGGAAATACCAAAAACATTCAGTACTTC. It specifies CSVQGNTKNIQYF.

This chain joins TRBV28 and TRBJ2-5; 11 bases fit TRBD1. With 5 bases clipped from V and 3 bases from J, the junction kept 8 bases outside the gene matches. CDR3 length: 16 residues. Germline V gene sequence: CDR1 MDHEN, CDR2 SYDVKM. CDR3 sequence: CASSEPGTGGEETQYF. CDR3 sequence (DNA): TGTGCCAGCAGTGAACCCGGGACAGGGGGTGAAGAGACCCAGTACTTC.

This clone showed up just once. V is TRBV28 and J is TRBJ2-2; D gene ambiguous. Germline V gene data show CDR1 as MDHEN and CDR2 as SYDVKM. This CDR3 spans 13 amino acids. V lost 3 bases and J lost 3, with 5 bases in between. Here the CDR3 DNA reads TGTGCCAGCAGTTTTTATTACACCGGGGAGCTGTTTTTT. Protein sequence: CASSFYYTGELFF.

This chain connects TRBV10-2 to TRBJ2-7; D not resolved. Trimming removed 8 bases at V and 2 bases at J, with 13 bases between. This CDR3 spans 13 amino acids. Germline CDR1 is WSHSY and CDR2 is SAAADI. CDR3 DNA: TGCGCCAGCGTCCCGCATCTTACCTACGAGCAGTACTTC. Its protein is CASVPHLTYEQYF.

V and J are TRBV2 and TRBJ2-3, with 9 bases fitting TRBD2. Germline trimming cut 2 bases from V and 6 bases from J; bases unmatched to any gene: 9. The CDR3 has 16 residues. CDR1 and CDR2 (germline): SNHLY, FYNNEI. CDR3 coding DNA: TGTGCCAGCAGTGAAAGACTAGCGGTATACCAGGATACGCAGTATTTT. Protein product: CASSERLAVYQDTQYF.

The V gene is TRBV2, the J gene TRBJ2-5; 11 nucleotides line up with TRBD2. Germline V gives CDR1 SNHLY, CDR2 FYNNEI. The junction had 6 bases not matched to a gene; V was cut back by 4 bases and J by 5 bases. This CDR3 has 15 amino acids. The CDR3 bases are TGTGCCAGCAGTGGGGGACTAGCGGCGTATGAGACCCAGTACTTC. It codes for CASSGGLAAYETQYF.

This rearrangement joins TRBV7-2 to TRBJ2-1; TRBD2 matches at 10 bases. This CDR3 comprises 15 residues. The V segment lost 3 bases and the J segment 5 bases; nucleotides outside the gene matches: 4. Per the germline V gene, CDR1 is SGHTA and CDR2 is FQGNSA. DNA for the CDR3: TGTGCCAGCAGCTTCTGGACTAGCGGTGACAATGAGCAGTTCTTC. It translates to CASSFWTSGDNEQFF.

The chain carries TRBV25-1 and TRBJ2-2, with D unclear. V lost 6 bases and J lost 3, with 5 bases in between. Germline values: CDR1 MGHDK, CDR2 SYGVNS. This CDR3 is built from 12 residues. In DNA, the CDR3 is TGTGCCAGCAGAGTAGACACCGGGGAGCTGTTTTTT. It translates to CASRVDTGELFF.

This sequence joins TRBV27 and TRBJ2-1; 12 bases line up with TRBD1. Germline V CDR1 and CDR2: MNHEY, SMNVEV (reference sequence). The CDR3 length is 15 residues. J was trimmed by 10 bases and V by 7 bases; bases with no gene match: 11. For the CDR3, the DNA is TGTGCCAGCAATGCCGGGACAGGGGGCGCGAGCGAGCAGTTCTTC. It specifies CASNAGTGGASEQFF.

This clone appeared a single time. The V and J genes are TRBV5-6 and TRBJ2-1, with 7 bases lining up with TRBD2. V shed 4 bases, J shed 9 bases, and the junction held 7 bases outside the gene matches. The CDR3 length is 13 residues. In germline, CDR1 is SGHDT, CDR2 YYEEEE. In nucleotides, the CDR3 is TGTGCCAGCAGCGCCGGCGGGAGTAGTGAGCAGTTCTTC. Amino acids: CASSAGGSSEQFF.

This sequence joins TRBV11-3 and TRBJ2-7, with D unresolved. The CDR3 spans 15 residues. The germline V gene has CDR1 SGHNT and CDR2 YENEEA. The V end was cut by 5 bases, the J end by 2 bases, with 16 bases between. The CDR3: CASSPSFRKPYEQYF. The CDR3 DNA is TGTGCCAGCAGCCCCTCCTTTCGAAAACCCTACGAGCAGTACTTC. Based on the CDR3 plus reference TRBV11-3 and TRBJ2-7, the full variable domain is EAGVVQSPRYKIIEKKQPVAFWCNPISGHNTLYWYLQNLGQGPELLIRYENEEAVDDSQLPKDRFSAERLKGVDSTLKIQPAELGDSAVYLCASSPSFRKPYEQYFGPGTRLTVT.

This clone was picked up one time. The chain combines TRBV27 with TRBJ1-1; TRBD1 matches 7 bases. The CDR3 has 15 residues. Germline V gene lookup returns CDR1 MNHEY and CDR2 SMNVEV (reference sequence). The trim removed 2 bases at V and 3 bases at J, leaving 6 bases unmatched. For the CDR3, the DNA is TGTGCCAGCAGTTTACGGACAGGAGGGGACACTGAAGCTTTCTTT. Its protein product is CASSLRTGGDTEAFF.

This chain links TRBV5-1 with TRBJ1-1, with 8 bases identical to TRBD1. The CDR3 spans 14 residues. Germline assignment: CDR1 SGHRS and CDR2 YFSETQ. The J segment lost 3 bases and the V segment lost 3 bases, leaving 4 bases of the junction unmatched. The CDR3 coding sequence is TGCGCCAGCAGCTCGACAGGGGCGGACACTGAAGCTTTCTTT. This gives the protein CASSSTGADTEAFF.